Presented here are 21 T cell receptor beta chains from one specimen sequenced in a study of CD8+ T cells in alopecia areata. Extracted RNA was reverse transcribed into cDNA, the sequencing template. Sequencing was performed with immunoSEQ multiplex PCR; in TCRdb, only in-frame clones are kept and a portion is missing. Altogether around 300,000 clones were found in the sample, and no singletons occur. Cells that came from pooled cutaneous lymph nodes were sorted using CD4, CD8alpha, NKG2D, NKG2ACE and other markers. Sequencing was done on a sample of CD4+ T cells sorted from a lymph node. The receptors derive from a C3H/HeJ mouse with alopecia areata. MHC haplotype here: H2-k.

With regard to this clone: Mouse gene names apply. The read terminates 4 residues before the CDR3 end, so the remaining end is supplied by the germline J gene. The chain couples TRBV19 to TRBJ2-3; TRBD1 is a possible D gene (5 bases). Germline V gene data show CDR1 as FNHDT and CDR2 as SITEND (reference sequence). Trimming stripped 7 bases from V and 0 bases from J, with 9 bases between. This CDR3 is built from 13 residues. This CDR3 reads CASATASAETLYF. CDR3 DNA (partial): TGTGCCAGCGCGACAGCTAGTGCAGAA.

This clone was counted only a few times. Gene and germline names: mouse. The CDR3 end falls 4 residues outside the read, so it is completed with the germline J gene. The chain recombines TRBV19 with TRBJ1-1, with TRBD1 matching over 11 bases. CDR3 length: 14 amino acids. The V and J ends lost 5 bases and 4 bases, in that order; junction bases with no gene match: 4. Germline V gene sequence: CDR1 FNHDT, CDR2 SITEND (reference sequence). CDR3: CASRRDRGSTEVFF. CDR3 DNA, as far as it was read: TGTGCCAGCAGACGGGACAGGGGGAGCACA.

Comments on this clone: Mouse germline and gene names are used. The CDR3 end is not reached by the read, which stops 4 residues before it; the germline J gene fills it in. V and J are TRBV13-3 and TRBJ2-5; 8 nucleotides agree with TRBD2. CDR1 NNHDY and CDR2 SYVADS come from the germline V gene. After removal of 1 base from V and 0 bases from J, the junction contained 7 bases not matched to a gene. This CDR3 spans 17 amino acids. The CDR3 bases that were read are TGTGCCAGCAGTGATCTACTGGGGGCGTTTAACCAAGAC. Translated, it gives CASSDLLGAFNQD. Given in full, the CDR3 is CASSDLLGAFNQDTQYF. Combining the CDR3 with reference TRBV13-3 and TRBJ2-5 gives the whole variable domain EAAVTQSPRSKVAVTGGKVTLSCHQTNNHDYMYWYRQDTGHGLRLIHYSYVADSTEKGDIPDGYKASRPSQENFSLILELASLSQTAVYFCASSDLLGAFNQDTQYFGPGTRLLVL.

This clone was counted many times. Genes and germline come from the mouse. The CDR3 extends 4 residues past the end of the read, so its final part is completed from the germline J gene. The V call is TRBV13-1, the J call TRBJ1-2, with 9 bases that match TRBD1. Germline trimming cut 4 bases from V and 2 bases from J; bases unmatched to any gene: 3. The CDR3 is 14 amino acids. The germline CDR1 and CDR2 sequences are NSHNY and SYGAGN. The CDR3 DNA, read in part, is TGTGCCAGCAGTCTCGACAGGGGGAACTCC. Residues: CASSLDRGNS. The whole CDR3 is CASSLDRGNSDYTF.

This clone showed up just a few times. Gene and germline names: mouse. The sequence runs out 4 residues before the end of the CDR3; the remainder is reconstructed from the germline J gene. The sample has other DNA sequences that encode this CDR3 too. The V gene is TRBV1, the J gene TRBJ2-7, with D maybe TRBD1 (6 bases). In germline, CDR1 is NSQYPW, CDR2 LRSPGD (reference sequence). This CDR3 has 13 residues. CDR3 protein: CTCSADRGYEQYF. The sequenced part of the CDR3 DNA is TGCACCTGCAGTGCAGACAGGGGATAT.

Comment on this clone: Gene names and germline match the mouse. The CDR3 end falls 4 residues outside the read, so it is completed with the germline J gene. The chain joins TRBV13-1 to TRBJ2-2, with TRBD1 matching 8 bases. The germline gives CDR1 NSHNY, CDR2 SYGAGN. The CDR3 is 15 amino acids. V trimming: 2 bases; J trimming: 2 bases; junction bases outside the gene matches: 2. The CDR3: CASSENRGNTGQLYF. The DNA read from the CDR3 is TGTGCCAGCAGTGAGAACAGGGGGAACACCGGG.

Worth noting for this clone: Genes and germline are mouse. Read coverage stops 4 residues before the CDR3 terminus; the germline J gene supplies the remainder. The chain joins TRBV13-1 to TRBJ2-5; TRBD1 matches at 7 bases. The germline V gene encodes CDR1 NSHNY and CDR2 SYGAGN. V was clipped by 3 bases and J by 3 bases; unmatched bases: 4. This CDR3 is built from 14 residues. CDR3 DNA (partial): TGTGCCAGCAGTGGCCTGGGACAGCAAGAC. Its translation is CASSGLGQQD. The complete CDR3 protein is CASSGLGQQDTQYF.

This clone was counted at least ten times. Gene names refer to mouse genes. The read finishes 4 residues shy of the CDR3 end, and the germline J gene is used to complete it. The chain employs TRBV3 and TRBJ2-2; 8 bases align to TRBD1. The CDR3 runs 16 residues. J lost 3 bases, V lost 5 bases, and 8 bases had no gene match. Germline V gene data show CDR1 as SNHLY and CDR2 as FYNGKV (reference sequence). The covered CDR3 bases are TGTGCCAGCAGCCTAGGCGGACAGGGAGACACCGGG. Its protein product is CASSLGGQGDTG. The whole CDR3 sequence reads CASSLGGQGDTGQLYF. The full variable domain, its missing parts supplied by reference TRBV3 and TRBJ2-2, is GPKVLQIPSHQIIDMGQMVTLNCDPVSNHLYFYWYKQILGQQMEFLVNFYNGKVMEKSKLFKDQFSVERPDGSYFTLKIQPTALEDSAVYFCASSLGGQGDTGQLYFGEGSKLTVL.

About this clone itself: The gene names here belong to mouse. The read comes to an end 3 residues before the CDR3 does, leaving the germline J gene to fill in the end. V is TRBV19 and J is TRBJ1-6; D unresolved. TRBJ1-6 is sorted into the ORF group, with uncertain function. This CDR3 spans 13 amino acids. The germline gives CDR1 FNHDT, CDR2 SITEND (reference sequence). Between the trimmed V and J ends, which lost 1 base and 5 bases, there was a span of 4 bases. The chain's CDR3 is CASSISNNSPLYF. The covered CDR3 bases are TGTGCCAGCAGTATATCCAATAATTCGCCC.

Details on this clone: The gene names given are mouse names. Other DNA sequences in the sample encode the same CDR3. CDR3 amino acids: CASSADRGAETLYF. Incomplete CDR3 DNA: TGTGCCAGCAGTGCCGACAGGGGTGCAGAA. The chain employs TRBV13-1 and TRBJ2-3; 7 bases are a match to TRBD1. The read gets to within 4 residues of the CDR3 end, and the germline J gene fills in the rest. The CDR3 sequence is 14 residues long. CDR1 and CDR2 (germline): NSHNY, SYGAGN. V gave up 3 bases and J gave up 1 base; unmatched junction bases: 2.

This clone was observed a handful of times. Mouse names are used for the genes. Sequencing ends 4 residues short of the CDR3 end; the germline J gene provides the rest. The rearrangement joins TRBV19 to TRBJ1-2; TRBD1 agrees at 12 bases. V shed 3 bases and J 3 bases; nucleotides not matched to a gene: 3. CDR1 and CDR2 (germline): FNHDT, SITEND (reference sequence). The CDR3 has 15 amino acids. CDR3 in amino acids: CASSRGQGAYSDYTF. The CDR3 DNA, read in part, is TGTGCCAGCAGTAGGGGACAGGGGGCGTACTCC.

This clone was observed a handful of times. Gene names follow the mouse nomenclature. Read data end 4 residues before the CDR3 end; the end is taken from the germline J gene. This rearrangement joins TRBV13-1 to TRBJ2-7, with 8 bases that match TRBD2. The CDR3 is made up of 14 amino acids. V lost 3 bases, J lost 3 bases, and 5 bases stayed unmatched. Germline V CDR1 and CDR2: NSHNY, SYGAGN. CDR3 DNA, as far as it was read: TGTGCCAGCAGTGTTACTGGGGGAAACTAT. This translates into CASSVTGGNY. The CDR3 reads in full as CASSVTGGNYEQYF.

This clone occurred a few times. The genes and germline here are from mouse. The read finishes 4 residues shy of the CDR3 end, and the germline J gene is used to complete it. The V and J genes are TRBV13-1 and TRBJ2-1; 11 bases match TRBD2. V trimming: 5 bases; J trimming: 3 bases; junction bases outside the gene matches: 4. Germline CDR1 NSHNY, CDR2 SYGAGN. The CDR3 consists of 15 residues. The CDR3 sequence is CASRRTGGTYAEQFF. The CDR3 DNA, read in part, is TGTGCCAGCAGGAGGACTGGGGGGACCTATGCT.

In regard to this clone: Gene names are mouse gene names. The CDR3 end is not reached by the read, which stops 4 residues before it; the germline J gene fills it in. V gene TRBV17 combines with J gene TRBJ2-3; D remains unclear. CDR3 size: 18 residues. Germline V gene sequence: CDR1 MNHDT, CDR2 YYDKIL. Trimming shortened V by 0 bases and J by 0 bases, and 16 bases separated the two germline ends. The part of the CDR3 DNA that was read is TGTGCTAGCAGTAGAGATGTAATTGCGCAAACTAGTGCAGAA. As protein: CASSRDVIAQTSAE. The CDR3 reads in full as CASSRDVIAQTSAETLYF.

A few counts support this clone. Gene names are the mouse ones. The read stops 4 residues short of the end of the CDR3; the missing end is completed from the germline J gene. The rearrangement joins TRBV13-1 to TRBJ1-1; unclear D gene. The germline V and J ends were trimmed by 4 bases and 0 bases, with 7 bases remaining between them. This CDR3 has 13 amino acids. The V gene's germline CDR1 is NSHNY and CDR2 SYGAGN. The CDR3 protein is CASSSESNTEVFF. The covered CDR3 bases are TGTGCCAGCAGTTCAGAATCAAACACA.

A remark on this clone: The listed genes are named as in mouse. The read ends 4 residues early relative to the CDR3; the germline J gene fills the gap. The rearrangement uses TRBV13-1 and TRBJ1-1; D may be TRBD1 (6 bases). Germline CDR1 NSHNY, CDR2 SYGAGN. The length of the CDR3 is 14 residues. CDR3 bases read: TGTGCCAGCAGGTCCGGGGGGGGCGCAAGA. Its translation is CASRSGGGAR. In full, the CDR3 is CASRSGGGAREVFF.

This clone was found a few times. Mouse gene names and germline throughout. The missing CDR3 end, 4 residues past where the read stops, is filled in from the germline J gene. The chain employs TRBV19 and TRBJ2-1, with 8 bases aligning to TRBD1. The CDR3 has 15 amino acids. From germline, CDR1 is FNHDT and CDR2 SITEND (reference sequence). Losses at the gene ends were 6 bases for V and 0 bases for J; bases not matched to a gene: 5. The part of the CDR3 DNA that was read is TGTGCCAGCACCTCGACAGGGGATAACTATGCT. It is translated as CASTSTGDNYA. The CDR3 in full is CASTSTGDNYAEQFF.

With respect to this clone: The gene names given are mouse names. The CDR3 goes on 4 residues after the read ends, and that part is filled in from the germline J gene. The chain carries TRBV4 and TRBJ2-1, with D maybe TRBD2 (6 bases). Trimming shortened V by 5 bases and J by 2 bases, and 10 bases separated the two germline ends. Germline V lookup: CDR1 LGHDT, CDR2 YNNKQL (reference sequence). The CDR3 is 14 amino acids. The part of the CDR3 DNA that was read is TGTGCCAGCAGCCAACTGGGCCACTATGCT. It encodes CASSQLGHYA. The entire CDR3 protein reads CASSQLGHYAEQFF.

This clone was detected a few times. Gene and germline names: mouse. The read falls 4 residues short of the CDR3 end, and the missing part is taken from the germline J gene. The chain couples TRBV1 to TRBJ2-3; 14 nucleotides line up with TRBD2. The CDR3 is 16 residues long. Germline CDR1 reads NSQYPW; CDR2 reads LRSPGD (reference sequence). Losses at the gene ends were 5 bases for V and 4 bases for J; bases not matched to a gene: 5. The CDR3: CTCSPGLGGRSETLYF. The CDR3 bases that were read are TGCACCTGCAGTCCGGGACTGGGGGGGCGCTCAGAA.

Only a few counts were recorded for this clone. The gene symbols are mouse symbols. The read halts 4 residues ahead of the CDR3 end, with the missing end drawn from the germline J gene. The chain employs TRBV5 and TRBJ2-4; TRBD1 matches 8 bases. Germline CDR1 LGHNA, CDR2 YNLKQL (reference sequence). This CDR3 has 14 residues. Incomplete CDR3 DNA: TGTGCCAGCAGCCTTCAGGGGGCGGAGAAC. This codes for CASSLQGAEN. The full CDR3 sequence reads CASSLQGAENTLYF.

This clone was seen a few times. Gene labels here are mouse ones. The CDR3 end is not reached by the read, which stops 4 residues before it; the germline J gene fills it in. The chain employs TRBV13-3 and TRBJ2-5; 10 bases match TRBD1. In germline, CDR1 is NNHDY, CDR2 SYVADS. This CDR3 region has 13 residues. The CDR3 sequence is CARGTGEEDTQYF. Incomplete CDR3 DNA: TGTGCCAGAGGGACAGGGGAAGAAGAC.